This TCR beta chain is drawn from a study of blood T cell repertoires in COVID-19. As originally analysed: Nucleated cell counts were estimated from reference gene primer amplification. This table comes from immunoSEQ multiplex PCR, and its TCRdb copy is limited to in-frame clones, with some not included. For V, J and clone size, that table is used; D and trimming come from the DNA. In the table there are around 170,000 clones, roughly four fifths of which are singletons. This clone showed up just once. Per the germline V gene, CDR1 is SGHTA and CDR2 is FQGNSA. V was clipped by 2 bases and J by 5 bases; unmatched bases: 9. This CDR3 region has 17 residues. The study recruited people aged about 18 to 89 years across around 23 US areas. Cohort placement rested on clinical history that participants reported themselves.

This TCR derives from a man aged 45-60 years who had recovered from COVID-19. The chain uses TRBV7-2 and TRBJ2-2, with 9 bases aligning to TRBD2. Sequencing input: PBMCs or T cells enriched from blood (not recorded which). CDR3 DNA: TGTGCCAGCAGCTTACGGGGCGCGGGGGGGAATACCGGGGAGCTGTTTTTT. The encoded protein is CASSLRGAGGNTGELFF. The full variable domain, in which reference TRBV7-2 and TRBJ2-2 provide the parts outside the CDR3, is GAGVSQSPSNKVTEKGKDVELRCDPISGHTALYWYRQSLGQGLEFLIYFQGNSAPDKSGLPSDRFSAERTGGSVSTLTIQRTQQEDSAVYLCASSLRGAGGNTGELFFGEGSRLTVL.